These 25 T cell receptor beta chains were all obtained from the same sample, sequenced in a study of blood T cell repertoires in COVID-19. Clones were read by immunoSEQ multiplex PCR, and TCRdb kept only the in-frame ones, dropping some. The top ten hold more than 15% of the sample, which has approximately 120,000 clones, about 76% seen once. Sequences were obtained from peripheral blood. The receptors stem from a man older than 75 with acute or convalescent COVID-19.

The chain is built from TRBV28 and TRBJ1-2, with TRBD1 matching 9 bases. With 2 bases clipped from V and 6 bases from J, the junction kept 7 bases outside the gene matches. The CDR3 has 15 amino acids. In germline, CDR1 is MDHEN, CDR2 SYDVKM. CDR3 DNA: TGTGCCAGCAGTTTACAAATGGGGACAGGGAATGGCTACACCTTC. Its protein is CASSLQMGTGNGYTF.

J is TRBJ2-1 and V is TRBV4-1; TRBD1 aligns across 8 bases. V shed 1 base and J 10 bases; nucleotides not matched to a gene: 12. CDR3 length equals 16 residues. Germline CDR1 MGHRA, CDR2 YSYEKL. The CDR3: CASSQGEGRGLVEQFF. The DNA for the CDR3 is TGCGCCAGCAGCCAAGGTGAAGGCAGGGGGCTAGTCGAGCAGTTCTTC.

The CDR3 nucleotides read TGTGCCAGCAGATCGGGACAGCTGTTAGGAAACACCATATATTTT. The encoded protein is CASRSGQLLGNTIYF. The chain combines TRBV6-5 with TRBJ1-3, with 7 bases lining up with TRBD1. The V segment lost 6 bases and the J segment 4 bases; nucleotides outside the gene matches: 9. Germline CDR1 and CDR2: MNHEY and SVGAGI. The CDR3 totals 15 residues.

The chain links TRBV5-1 to TRBJ2-2; 12 nucleotides match TRBD2. CDR1 is SGHRS, CDR2 YFSETQ, per germline. This CDR3 has 18 amino acids. V was pared by 0 bases and J by 3 bases, with 6 bases of the junction left unmatched. In DNA form, the CDR3 reads TGCGCCAGCAGCTTGGCGCTAGCGGGGGGGCCTCACACCGGGGAGCTGTTTTTT. This gives the protein CASSLALAGGPHTGELFF.

The rearrangement joins TRBV19 to TRBJ2-3; D uncertain. Trimming removed 2 bases from V and 6 bases from J, with 12 bases in between. The CDR3 spans 14 residues. CDR1 LNHDA and CDR2 SQIVND come from the germline V gene (reference sequence). The CDR3 loop is CASSISRGGDTQYF. The CDR3 DNA follows: TGTGCCAGTAGTATAAGCCGTGGTGGTGATACGCAGTATTTT.

The CDR3 region is CASSYPPGNGYTF. The DNA for the CDR3 is TGTGCCAGCAGTTACCCCCCAGGGAATGGCTACACCTTC. V is TRBV6-6 and J is TRBJ1-2; tentative D call: TRBD1 (5 bases). Per the germline V gene, CDR1 is MNHNY and CDR2 is SVGAGI (reference sequence). CDR3 size: 13 residues. Trimming took 2 bases from V and 6 from J, leaving 10 bases between them.

The chain couples TRBV3-1 (or the pseudogene TRBV3-2) to TRBJ1-6, with 7 bases fitting TRBD1. From germline, CDR1 is LGHDT and CDR2 YNNKEL (reference sequence). This CDR3 is built from 15 residues. V lost 4 bases to trimming and J lost 9 bases; unmatched junction nucleotides: 9. CDR3 loop: CASSLQQGISSPLHF. Written as DNA, the CDR3 is TGTGCCAGCAGCCTCCAACAGGGGATCAGTTCACCCCTCCACTTT.

The chain combines TRBV9 with TRBJ2-1, with a tentative D call TRBD2 (5 bases). The CDR3 consists of 17 residues. With 0 bases removed from V and 5 bases from J, the gap between germline ends came to 18 bases. Per the germline V gene, CDR1 is SGDLS and CDR2 is YYNGEE. The chain's CDR3 is CASSVGGPAVGNNEQFF. In DNA, the CDR3 is TGTGCCAGCAGCGTAGGCGGCCCAGCGGTGGGTAACAATGAGCAGTTCTTC. The variable domain in full, completed from reference TRBV9 and TRBJ2-1, reads DSGVTQTPKHLITATGQRVTLRCSPRSGDLSVYWYQQSLDQGLQFLIQYYNGEERAKGNILERFSAQQFPDLHSELNLSSLELGDSALYFCASSVGGPAVGNNEQFFGPGTRLTVL.

The V call is TRBV25-1, the J call TRBJ2-7; D possibly corresponds to TRBD1 (6 bases). V lost 3 bases to trimming and J lost 4 bases, with 13 bases between them. The CDR3 runs to 14 residues. Germline lookup yields CDR1 MGHDK and CDR2 SYGVNS. This CDR3 is CASSDPQGGYEQYF. The CDR3 nucleotides are TGTGCCAGCAGTGACCCACAGGGTGGGTACGAGCAGTACTTC.

This chain links TRBV6-2 or TRBV6-3 with TRBJ1-5, with 8 bases that match TRBD1. V was pared by 0 bases and J by 6 bases, with 7 bases of the junction left unmatched. CDR1 and CDR2 from the germline V gene are MNHEY and SVGEGT. The CDR3 runs to 16 residues. CDR3 sequence (DNA): TGTGCCAGCAGTTACTCGATCGGGCAGGGGGCTCAGCCCCAGCATTTT. Protein sequence: CASSYSIGQGAQPQHF.

The chain uses TRBV7-2 and TRBJ1-1; tentatively, D is TRBD1 (5 bases). Germline loops: CDR1 SGHTA, CDR2 FQGNSA. Between the trimmed V and J ends, which lost 5 bases and 11 bases, there was a span of 24 bases. The CDR3 is 15 residues long. Here the CDR3 DNA reads TGTGCCAGCAGCCCCCGTGGCCCAGGGCAATTGTATGCTTTCTTT. Its translation: CASSPRGPGQLYAFF.

Only a few counts were recorded for this clone. V gene TRBV18 combines with J gene TRBJ2-5; no clear D gene. Per germline, CDR1 KGHSH and CDR2 LQKENI. The V end lost 6 bases, the J end lost 2 bases, and 10 bases lay between the germline ends. The CDR3 consists of 13 residues. The CDR3 spells CASSQLPQETQYF. The CDR3 DNA reads as TGTGCCAGCTCTCAACTACCTCAAGAGACCCAGTACTTC.

The gene calls are TRBV10-3 and TRBJ1-5, with TRBD1 identical over 10 bases. The CDR3 totals 19 residues. Per the germline V gene, CDR1 is ENHRY and CDR2 is SYGVKD. J gave up 2 bases and V 4 bases, and 14 bases lay outside the gene matches. CDR3 nucleotides: TGTGCCATCAGTGCACGCCTCCGGGACAGGGGAGGTGGCAATCAGCCCCAGCATTTT. Translating gives CAISARLRDRGGGNQPQHF.

This clone appeared a few times. The genes are TRBV12-3 or TRBV12-4 and TRBJ1-5; D is uncertain. The CDR3 consists of 13 residues. V was pared by 3 bases and J by 0 bases, with 3 bases between. In nucleotides, the CDR3 is TGTGCCAGCAGTTTGAGTAGCAATCAGCCCCAGCATTTT. Protein sequence: CASSLSSNQPQHF.

This clone was seen at least ten times. The V call is TRBV5-6, the J call TRBJ2-6; TRBD1 agrees at 7 bases. CDR3 length: 18 amino acids. From germline, CDR1 is SGHDT and CDR2 YYEEEE. With 3 bases clipped from V and 0 bases from J, the junction kept 9 bases outside the gene matches. The CDR3 nucleotides are TGTGCCAGCAGCTCAAGACAGGGAGAAGGCTCTGGGGCCAACGTCCTGACTTTC. Translating it yields CASSSRQGEGSGANVLTF.

The chain is built from TRBV7-8 and TRBJ2-7, with 9 nucleotides matching TRBD1. After removal of 5 bases from V and 6 bases from J, the junction contained 11 bases not matched to a gene. The CDR3 sequence is 15 residues long. Germline CDR1 is SGHVS and CDR2 is FQNEAQ. The CDR3 DNA is TGTGCCAGCAGCCCGCCCCGGGACAGGGTGAGCGAGCAGTACTTC. Its translation is CASSPPRDRVSEQYF.

J is TRBJ1-1 and V is TRBV12-2; the D call TRBD1 from the table was never checked on the DNA. TRBV12-2 is a pseudogene. The CDR3 loop spans 16 amino acids. CDR3 loop: CASRLALGQSNTEAFF. CDR3 coding DNA: TGTGCAAGTCGCTTAGCGTTAGGACAGTCAAACACTGAAGCTTTCTTT.

This clone was observed a single time. The chain carries TRBV27 and TRBJ1-5, with 8 bases fitting TRBD1. This CDR3 comprises 15 residues. V shed 6 bases, J shed 0 bases, and the junction held 4 bases outside the gene matches. CDR1 and CDR2 from the germline V gene are MNHEY and SMNVEV (reference sequence). The CDR3 region is CASSRTGNSNQPQHF. CDR3 DNA sequence: TGTGCCAGCAGCCGGACAGGGAATAGCAATCAGCCCCAGCATTTT.

This rearrangement joins TRBV15 to TRBJ1-2, with a tentative D call TRBD1 (6 bases). The CDR3 loop spans 15 amino acids. Germline assignment: CDR1 LNHNV and CDR2 YYDKDF (reference sequence). V lost 1 base, J lost 4 bases, and 13 bases lay in between. The CDR3 reads CATSRGGLQGYGYTF. In nucleotides, the CDR3 is TGTGCCACCAGCAGAGGAGGATTACAGGGCTATGGCTACACCTTC.

The chain combines TRBV5-4 with TRBJ2-1; TRBD2 agrees at 13 bases. With 4 bases clipped from V and 0 bases from J, the junction kept 10 bases outside the gene matches. CDR1 SGHNT and CDR2 YYREEE come from the germline V gene (reference sequence). CDR3 length: 19 amino acids. The CDR3 DNA follows: TGTGCCAGCAGCCCGGCGGGACTAGCGGGGCTGAGCTCCTACAATGAGCAGTTCTTC. Encoded protein: CASSPAGLAGLSSYNEQFF.

This clone was counted once. This rearrangement joins TRBV28 to TRBJ2-7, with 10 bases lining up with TRBD1. This CDR3 spans 15 amino acids. From germline, CDR1 is MDHEN and CDR2 SYDVKM. Trimming removed 6 bases from V and 7 bases from J; junction bases left unmatched: 12. The DNA of the CDR3 is TGTGCCAGCAGGTCCTCGGGACAGGGGCAGAGGGAGCAGTACTTC. Translation gives CASRSSGQGQREQYF.

This clone was seen a handful of times. The DNA of the CDR3 is TGTGCCAGCAGTTTTTCAGGGGTACATAATTCACCCCTCCACTTT. Amino acids: CASSFSGVHNSPLHF. The chain uses TRBV27 and TRBJ1-6, with a tentative D call TRBD1 (6 bases). Germline V CDR1 and CDR2: MNHEY, SMNVEV (reference sequence). There are 15 residues in the CDR3. Trimming took 3 bases from V and 5 from J, leaving 11 bases between them.

The rearrangement links TRBV12-3 or TRBV12-4 to TRBJ2-6; D is ambiguous. The CDR3 is 13 residues long. The V and J ends lost 7 bases and 0 bases respectively, with 4 bases between them. The CDR3: CASTVSGANVLTF. CDR3 nucleotides: TGTGCCAGCACCGTCTCTGGGGCCAACGTCCTGACTTTC.

The V and J genes are TRBV3-1 (or the pseudogene TRBV3-2) and TRBJ2-3; a weak D match, TRBD2 (5 bases). V lost 1 base and J lost 1, with 18 bases in between. From germline, CDR1 is LGHDT and CDR2 YNNKEL (reference sequence). There are 18 residues in the CDR3. The DNA for the CDR3 is TGTGCCAGCAGCCAAGTGCTCCTGTTACGGGGTGGCACAGATACGCAGTATTTT. The encoded protein is CASSQVLLLRGGTDTQYF.

The V and J genes are TRBV27 and TRBJ1-1, with 10 bases lining up with TRBD1. Germline V gives CDR1 MNHEY, CDR2 SMNVEV (reference sequence). Trimming cost V 6 bases and J 6 bases; bases outside gene matches: 7. CDR3 length equals 14 residues. The CDR3 sequence is CASRKPGTGAEAFF. Here the CDR3 DNA reads TGTGCCAGCAGGAAACCCGGGACAGGGGCTGAAGCTTTCTTT.